A selection of T cell receptor beta chains follows, all from one sample in a study of T cell changes during pregnancy in multiple sclerosis. Profiled with immunoSEQ multiplex PCR; TCRdb holds only in-frame clones, not every one. The sample lists tens of thousands of clones; 90% to 95% were seen once. Sequencing was performed on peripheral blood, taken in the first trimester of pregnancy. These TCRs come from a female donor with multiple sclerosis, enrolled in a pregnancy study. The CDR3 runs from the conserved cysteine through the conserved F or W. D genes are given only for firm matches. Clone size is given for some rows only: seen once, a few or many times, or a class if the clone is expanded.

TGTGCCAGCAGCTCCGGACAGGGTTCCCAAGAGACCCAGTACTTC	CASSSGQGSQETQYF	15	TRBD1	TRBV7-2	TRBJ2-5	-
TGCGCCAGCAGCCTTGGGACAGCAACTAATGAAAAACTGTTTTTT	CASSLGTATNEKLFF	15	TRBD1	TRBV4-3	TRBJ1-4	-
TGCGCCAGCAGCCACCGGACAGGAGACGAGCAGTACTTC	CASSHRTGDEQYF	13	TRBD1	TRBV4-3	TRBJ2-7	-
TGTGCCAGCAGCTTAGTCTCGGGTACAACTAATGAAAAACTGTTTTTT	CASSLVSGTTNEKLFF	16	-	TRBV7-9	TRBJ1-4	-
TGTGCCACTCGAGATCCGGGGACAGGGGGCTCCCAACTCGCTGGGGCCAACGTCCTGACTTTC	CATRDPGTGGSQLAGANVLTF	21	TRBD1	TRBV19	TRBJ2-6	-
TGCAGTGCAAGCCCCGGGGGCGAGCAGTACTTC	CSASPGGEQYF	11	-	TRBV20-1	TRBJ2-7	-
TGTGCCAGCAGTGAAGGTAGCGGGAGGAGCGGAGAGACCCAGTACTTC	CASSEGSGRSGETQYF	16	TRBD2	TRBV25-1	TRBJ2-5	-
TGTGCCAGCAGCTCCGAGGGGACACACACCGGGGAGCTGTTTTTT	CASSSEGTHTGELFF	15	-	TRBV7-9	TRBJ2-2	-
TGTGCCAGCAGCTTAAGCGGGAACACCGGGGAGCTGTTTTTT	CASSLSGNTGELFF	14	-	TRBV7-3	TRBJ2-2	-
TGTGCCAGCAGTGCCGGGGGACTGGTCTACGAGCAGTACTTC	CASSAGGLVYEQYF	14	-	TRBV27	TRBJ2-7	-
TGCGCCAGCACCGCCGGGGGGGGCGCGCCCCTCGAGCAGTACTTC	CASTAGGGAPLEQYF	15	TRBD2	TRBV5-1	TRBJ2-7	-
TGCGCCAGCAGCACTCAGGGTGGGAACACTGAAGCTTTCTTT	CASSTQGGNTEAFF	14	-	TRBV5-1	TRBJ1-1	once
TGTGCCAGCAGCCCGAACTCGAATAGCAATCAGCCCCAGCATTTT	CASSPNSNSNQPQHF	15	-	TRBV7-6	TRBJ1-5	-
TGTGCCAGCATCATGGGACTCCCGTGGTTTTACTTC	CASIMGLPWFYF	12	-	TRBV28	TRBJ2-4	-
TGCGCCAGCAGCCAAGATAGGGTAAACAGGGGGATTGGAGCTTTCTTT	CASSQDRVNRGIGAFF	16	TRBD1	TRBV4-1	TRBJ1-1	once
TGTGCCAGTAGTCCTACCCCTCTTTTAGCGGGTTTCAGATACGAGCAGTACTTC	CASSPTPLLAGFRYEQYF	18	TRBD2	TRBV19	TRBJ2-7	-
TGTGCCTGGAGTGTACCACTGAACTCTGGAAACACCATATATTTT	CAWSVPLNSGNTIYF	15	-	TRBV30	TRBJ1-3	-
TGTGCCAGCAGCGTAGACGCTTCTAGCTCCTACGAGCAGTACTTC	CASSVDASSSYEQYF	15	-	TRBV9	TRBJ2-7	-
TGTGCCAGCAGCTTGGGGGACACCTCATACAATGAGCAGTTCTTC	CASSLGDTSYNEQFF	15	-	TRBV5-8	TRBJ2-1	-
TGCGCCAGCAAGAATAGCGTTAGATCTAGCACAGATACGCAGTATTTT	CASKNSVRSSTDTQYF	16	-	TRBV5-1	TRBJ2-3	-
TGTGCCAGCAGTGAAGCCTCGAGGAAAAACACTGAAGCTTTCTTT	CASSEASRKNTEAFF	15	-	TRBV2	TRBJ1-1	-
TGTGCCAGCAGCTTAAAACTAGCCACGCAGTATTTT	CASSLKLATQYF	12	-	TRBV7-9	TRBJ2-3	-
TGTGCCACCAGGACAGGGGGCTACAATGAGCAGTTCTTC	CATRTGGYNEQFF	13	TRBD1	TRBV19	TRBJ2-1	-
TGTGCCAGCAGCTCAGAATGGGATACGCAGTATTTT	CASSSEWDTQYF	12	-	TRBV7-2	TRBJ2-3	-
TGTGCCAGCCGACCCGCGGGACAGGGGAGGTATGGCTACACCTTC	CASRPAGQGRYGYTF	15	TRBD1	TRBV27	TRBJ1-2	-
TGTGCCAGCAGCTTGTATGGGTTAGCGGGGGCTGAAGAGACCCAGTACTTC	CASSLYGLAGAEETQYF	17	TRBD2	TRBV5-8	TRBJ2-5	-
TGTGCCAGCAGTGATGACAGGGTAACCAATGAGCAGTTCTTC	CASSDDRVTNEQFF	14	TRBD1	TRBV2	TRBJ2-1	-
TGTGCCAGCAGCTTCCCTCTCCGCGGGGAGCGATCCTACGAGCAGTACTTC	CASSFPLRGERSYEQYF	17	-	TRBV11-2	TRBJ2-7	-
TGTGCCAGCAGACCGCCAGGGGGAGGTGGCTACACCTTC	CASRPPGGGGYTF	13	TRBD1	TRBV27	TRBJ1-2	-
TGCGCCAGCAGCGGGGACAGGGGACTTGCCAAAAACATTCAGTACTTC	CASSGDRGLAKNIQYF	16	TRBD1	TRBV5-1	TRBJ2-4	-
TGTGCCTGGAGTTATGAGACCCAGTACTTC	CAWSYETQYF	10	-	TRBV30	TRBJ2-5	-
TGCGCCAGCAGCCAAGCCGCGAATCCGCTCTACGAGCAGTACTTC	CASSQAANPLYEQYF	15	-	TRBV4-1	TRBJ2-7	-
TGTGCCAGTAGTTTCGGAGCGGGAGGCCGCCACGAGCAGTACTTC	CASSFGAGGRHEQYF	15	TRBD2	TRBV19	TRBJ2-7	-
TGTGCCAGCAGCTTACGGGTTGACACTGAAGCTTTCTTT	CASSLRVDTEAFF	13	-	TRBV11-1	TRBJ1-1	-
TGTGCCAGCAGTTCGACAGGGACAACCTACGAGCAGTACTTC	CASSSTGTTYEQYF	14	TRBD1	TRBV27	TRBJ2-7	-
TGTGCCAGCAGCCTCTCCCAGGGGACAGATACGCAGTATTTT	CASSLSQGTDTQYF	14	-	TRBV5-4	TRBJ2-3	-
TGTGCCAGCAGGCTTGGACTAGCGGGAGTTGACAATGAGCAGTTCTTC	CASRLGLAGVDNEQFF	16	TRBD2	TRBV2	TRBJ2-1	once
TGTGCCAGCAGCGCCCGGGACAGGCGAACCGGGGAGCTGTTTTTT	CASSARDRRTGELFF	15	TRBD1	TRBV7-8	TRBJ2-2	once
TGTGCCAGCAGCCAAGATTGGCGGATGCAGTTCTTC	CASSQDWRMQFF	12	-	TRBV4-2	TRBJ2-1	-
TGTGCCAGCAGTCCACGACCCGGGATCAGGAACACAGATACGCAGTATTTT	CASSPRPGIRNTDTQYF	17	-	TRBV27	TRBJ2-3	-
TGTGCCAGCAGCTTAGTGTCGGCGGGGACTGAGCAGTTCTTC	CASSLVSAGTEQFF	14	-	TRBV11-1	TRBJ2-1	once